This TCR beta chain was recorded in a study of CD8 T cells in Susac syndrome. In this sample, this clonotype turned up once. The authors reverse transcribed roughly 0.5 to 1 ug RNA with random hexamers. TCR beta CDR3 was amplified by immunoSEQ multiplex PCR. This amplification extended across 54 Vbeta and 13 Jbeta segments. One entry per CDR3 protein, called by TCRdb with MiXCR from the immunoSEQ multiplex PCR reads. Seen here are hundreds of thousands of distinct CDR3 sequences, about 85% observed once, and the top ten hold over 0.095%. The authors negatively isolated CD8+ and CD4+ T cells and FACS-enriched TEMRA cells. Germline V gene lookup returns CDR1 SQVTM and CDR2 ANQGSEA. The CDR3 contains 16 residues. Trimming cost V 5 bases and J 0 bases, with 17 bases left between them.

The chain has TRBV29-1 and TRBJ2-1; D possibly matches TRBD1 or TRBD2 (5 bases each). The sample comprised CD8+ T cells from PBMCs. The sequence was obtained from a human donor with multiple sclerosis. DNA of the CDR3: TGCAGCGTTTGGGGACCGGGGATTAGCTCCTACAATGAGCAGTTCTTC. Translation gives CSVWGPGISSYNEQFF.